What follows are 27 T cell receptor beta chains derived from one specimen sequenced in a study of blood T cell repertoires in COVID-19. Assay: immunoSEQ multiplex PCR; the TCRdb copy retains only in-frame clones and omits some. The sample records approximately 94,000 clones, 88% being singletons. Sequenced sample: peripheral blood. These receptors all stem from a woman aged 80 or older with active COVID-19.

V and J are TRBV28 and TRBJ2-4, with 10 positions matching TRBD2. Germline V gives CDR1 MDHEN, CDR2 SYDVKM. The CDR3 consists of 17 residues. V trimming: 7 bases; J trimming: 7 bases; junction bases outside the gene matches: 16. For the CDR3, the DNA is TGTGCCAGCACCACCCTGGGGGCTAGCGGGAGTTACAACATTCAGTACTTC. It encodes CASTTLGASGSYNIQYF.

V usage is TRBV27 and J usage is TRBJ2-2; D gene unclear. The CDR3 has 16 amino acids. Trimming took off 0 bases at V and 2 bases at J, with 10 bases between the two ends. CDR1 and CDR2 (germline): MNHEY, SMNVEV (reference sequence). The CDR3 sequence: CASSLSARLNTGELFF. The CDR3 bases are TGTGCCAGCAGTTTATCGGCGCGGTTAAACACCGGGGAGCTGTTTTTT.

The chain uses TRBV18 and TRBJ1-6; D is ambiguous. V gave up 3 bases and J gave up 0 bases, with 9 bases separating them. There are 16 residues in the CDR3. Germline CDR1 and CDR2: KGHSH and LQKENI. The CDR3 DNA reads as TGTGCCAGCTCACCGTTAGGGAGCTCCTATAATTCACCCCTCCACTTT. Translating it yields CASSPLGSSYNSPLHF.

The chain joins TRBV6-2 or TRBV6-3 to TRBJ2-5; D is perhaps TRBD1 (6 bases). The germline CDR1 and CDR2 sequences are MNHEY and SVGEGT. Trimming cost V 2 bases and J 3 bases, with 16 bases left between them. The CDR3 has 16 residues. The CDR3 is CASSYAPGRGKETQYF. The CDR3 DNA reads TGTGCCAGCAGTTACGCACCCGGAAGGGGGAAAGAGACCCAGTACTTC.

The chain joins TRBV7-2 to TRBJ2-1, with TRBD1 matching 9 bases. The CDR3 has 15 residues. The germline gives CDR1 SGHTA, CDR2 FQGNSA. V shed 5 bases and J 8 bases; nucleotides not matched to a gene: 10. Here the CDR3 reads CASSTGQGFRDEQFF. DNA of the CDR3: TGTGCCAGCAGCACAGGACAGGGGTTCCGCGATGAGCAGTTCTTC.

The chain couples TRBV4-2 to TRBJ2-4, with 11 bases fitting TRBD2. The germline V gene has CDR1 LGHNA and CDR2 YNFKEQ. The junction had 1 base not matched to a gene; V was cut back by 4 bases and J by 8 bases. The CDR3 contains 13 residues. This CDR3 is CASSPSGGYIQYF. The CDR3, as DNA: TGTGCCAGCAGCCCTAGCGGGGGGTACATTCAGTACTTC.

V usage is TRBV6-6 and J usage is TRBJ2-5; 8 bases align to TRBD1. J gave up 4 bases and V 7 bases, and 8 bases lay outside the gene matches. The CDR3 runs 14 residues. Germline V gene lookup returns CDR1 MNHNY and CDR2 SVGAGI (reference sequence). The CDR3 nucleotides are TGTGCCAGCACCGACGGCGACAGGGGAGAGACCCAGTACTTC. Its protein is CASTDGDRGETQYF.

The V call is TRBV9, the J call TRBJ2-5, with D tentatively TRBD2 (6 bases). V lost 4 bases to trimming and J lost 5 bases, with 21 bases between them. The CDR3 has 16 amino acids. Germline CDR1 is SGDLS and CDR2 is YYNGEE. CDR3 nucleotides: TGTGCCAGCAGCTCCCAGTTTGCGGGACCAGGGGAGACCCAGTACTTC. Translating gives CASSSQFAGPGETQYF. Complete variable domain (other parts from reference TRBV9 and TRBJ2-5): DSGVTQTPKHLITATGQRVTLRCSPRSGDLSVYWYQQSLDQGLQFLIQYYNGEERAKGNILERFSAQQFPDLHSELNLSSLELGDSALYFCASSSQFAGPGETQYFGPGTRLLVL.

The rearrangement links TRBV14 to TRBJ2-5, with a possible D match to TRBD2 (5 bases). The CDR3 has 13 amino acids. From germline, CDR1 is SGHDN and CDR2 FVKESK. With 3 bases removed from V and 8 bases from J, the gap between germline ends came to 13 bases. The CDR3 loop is CASSQTGLNTQYF. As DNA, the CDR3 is TGTGCCAGCAGCCAGACGGGGTTGAATACCCAGTACTTC.

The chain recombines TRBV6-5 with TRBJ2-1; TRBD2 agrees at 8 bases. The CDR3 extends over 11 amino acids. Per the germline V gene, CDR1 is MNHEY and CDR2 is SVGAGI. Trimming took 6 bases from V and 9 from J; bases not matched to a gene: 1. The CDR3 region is CASSRGGEQFF. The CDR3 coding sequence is TGTGCCAGCAGCCGGGGGGGTGAGCAGTTCTTC.

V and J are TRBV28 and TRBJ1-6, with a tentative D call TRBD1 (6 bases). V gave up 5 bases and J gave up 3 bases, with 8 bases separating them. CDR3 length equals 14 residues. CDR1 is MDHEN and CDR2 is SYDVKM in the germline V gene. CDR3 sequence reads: CASSHRVYNSPLHF. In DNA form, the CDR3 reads TGTGCCAGCAGTCACAGGGTCTATAATTCACCCCTCCACTTT.

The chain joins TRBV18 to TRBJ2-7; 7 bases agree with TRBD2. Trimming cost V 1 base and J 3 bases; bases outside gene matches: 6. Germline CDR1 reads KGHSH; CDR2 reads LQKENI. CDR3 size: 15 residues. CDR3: CASSPREGSRYEQYF. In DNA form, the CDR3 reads TGTGCCAGCTCACCACGGGAGGGCTCCCGCTACGAGCAGTACTTC.

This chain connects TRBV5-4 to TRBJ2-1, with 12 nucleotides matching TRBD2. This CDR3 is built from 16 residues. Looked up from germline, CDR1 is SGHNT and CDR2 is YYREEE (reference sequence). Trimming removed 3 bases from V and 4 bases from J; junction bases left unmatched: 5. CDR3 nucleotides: TGTGCCAGCAGCTGGGGGCTAGCGGGAGGGTACAATGAGCAGTTCTTC. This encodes CASSWGLAGGYNEQFF.

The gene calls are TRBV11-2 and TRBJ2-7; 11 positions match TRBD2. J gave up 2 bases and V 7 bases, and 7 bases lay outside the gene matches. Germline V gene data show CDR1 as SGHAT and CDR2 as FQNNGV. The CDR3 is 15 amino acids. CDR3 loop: CASTSTSGMTYEQYF. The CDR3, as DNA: TGTGCCAGCACCTCGACTAGCGGGATGACCTACGAGCAGTACTTC.

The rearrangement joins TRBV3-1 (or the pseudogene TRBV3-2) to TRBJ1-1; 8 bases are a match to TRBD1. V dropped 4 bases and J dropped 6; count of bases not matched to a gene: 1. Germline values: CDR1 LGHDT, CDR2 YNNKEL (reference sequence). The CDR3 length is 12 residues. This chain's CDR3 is CASSLGQAEAFF. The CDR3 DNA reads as TGTGCCAGCAGCCTGGGACAGGCTGAAGCTTTCTTT.

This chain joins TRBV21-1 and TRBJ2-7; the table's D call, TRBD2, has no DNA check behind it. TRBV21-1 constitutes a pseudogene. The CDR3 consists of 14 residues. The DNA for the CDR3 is TGTGCCAGCAGCAAAGATAACTACTCCTACGAGCAGTACTTC. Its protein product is CASSKDNYSYEQYF.

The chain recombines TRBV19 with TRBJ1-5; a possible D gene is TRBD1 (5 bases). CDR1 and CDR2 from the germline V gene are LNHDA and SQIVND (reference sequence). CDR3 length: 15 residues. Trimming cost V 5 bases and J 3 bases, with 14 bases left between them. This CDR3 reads CASSAQGFDNQPQHF. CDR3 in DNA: TGTGCCAGTAGTGCCCAGGGATTTGACAATCAGCCCCAGCATTTT.

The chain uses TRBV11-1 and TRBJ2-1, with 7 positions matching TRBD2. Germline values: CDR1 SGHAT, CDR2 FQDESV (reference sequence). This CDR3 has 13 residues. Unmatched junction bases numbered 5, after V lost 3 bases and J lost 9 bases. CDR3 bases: TGTGCCAGCAGCTTCGGCGGGAGCGGTGAGCAGTTCTTC. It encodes CASSFGGSGEQFF.

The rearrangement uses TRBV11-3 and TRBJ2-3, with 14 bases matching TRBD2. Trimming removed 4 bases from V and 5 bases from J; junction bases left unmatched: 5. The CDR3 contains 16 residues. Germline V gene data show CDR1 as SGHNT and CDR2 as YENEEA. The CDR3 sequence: CASSSGLAGERDTQYF. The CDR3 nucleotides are TGTGCCAGCAGCTCGGGACTAGCGGGAGAACGAGATACGCAGTATTTT.

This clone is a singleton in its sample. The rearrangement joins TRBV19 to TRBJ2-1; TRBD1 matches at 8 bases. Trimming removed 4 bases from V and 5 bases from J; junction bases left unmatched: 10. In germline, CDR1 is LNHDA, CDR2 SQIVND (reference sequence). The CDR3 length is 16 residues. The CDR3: CASSTSGRTGNNEQFF. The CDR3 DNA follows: TGTGCCAGTAGTACATCCGGGCGGACAGGGAACAATGAGCAGTTCTTC. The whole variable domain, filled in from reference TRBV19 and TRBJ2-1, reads DGGITQSPKYLFRKEGQNVTLSCEQNLNHDAMYWYRQDPGQGLRLIYYSQIVNDFQKGDIAEGYSVSREKKESFPLTVTSAQKNPTAFYLCASSTSGRTGNNEQFFGPGTRLTVL.

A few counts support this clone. The CDR3 coding sequence is TGTGCCAGCAGCCCCACCGCAGGGCAACCCTACAATGAGCAGTTCTTC. This codes for CASSPTAGQPYNEQFF. J is TRBJ2-1 and V is TRBV7-3, with D possibly being TRBD1 (5 bases). With 5 bases removed from V and 2 bases from J, the gap between germline ends came to 16 bases. Looked up from germline, CDR1 is SGHTA and CDR2 is FQGTGA. The CDR3 loop spans 16 amino acids.

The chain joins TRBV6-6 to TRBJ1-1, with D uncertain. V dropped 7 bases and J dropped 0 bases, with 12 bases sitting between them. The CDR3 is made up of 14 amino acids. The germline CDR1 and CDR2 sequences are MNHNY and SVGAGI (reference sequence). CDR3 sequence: CASTREIMNTEAFF. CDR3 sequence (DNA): TGTGCCAGCACCCGGGAGATAATGAACACTGAAGCTTTCTTT.

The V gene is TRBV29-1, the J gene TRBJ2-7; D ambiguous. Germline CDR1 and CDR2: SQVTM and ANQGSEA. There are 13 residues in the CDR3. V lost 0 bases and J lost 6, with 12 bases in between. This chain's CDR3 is CSVEDPLGAEQYF. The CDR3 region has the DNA TGCAGCGTTGAAGACCCCTTGGGCGCCGAGCAGTACTTC.

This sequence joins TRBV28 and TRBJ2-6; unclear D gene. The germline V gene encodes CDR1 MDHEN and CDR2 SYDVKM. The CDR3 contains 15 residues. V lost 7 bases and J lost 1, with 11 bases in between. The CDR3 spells CASKHDTSGANVLTF. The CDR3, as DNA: TGTGCCAGCAAACACGACACTTCTGGGGCCAACGTCCTGACTTTC. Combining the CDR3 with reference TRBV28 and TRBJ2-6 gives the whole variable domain DVKVTQSSRYLVKRTGEKVFLECVQDMDHENMFWYRQDPGLGLRLIYFSYDVKMKEKGDIPEGYSVSREKKERFSLILESASTNQTSMYLCASKHDTSGANVLTFGAGSRLTVL.

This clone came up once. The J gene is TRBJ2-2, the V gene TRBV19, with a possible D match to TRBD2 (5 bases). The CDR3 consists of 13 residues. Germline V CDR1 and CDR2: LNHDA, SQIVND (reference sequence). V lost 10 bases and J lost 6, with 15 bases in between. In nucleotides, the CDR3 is TGTGCCACCACGGACTTTTCTCCCGGGGAGCTGTTTTTT. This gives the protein CATTDFSPGELFF.

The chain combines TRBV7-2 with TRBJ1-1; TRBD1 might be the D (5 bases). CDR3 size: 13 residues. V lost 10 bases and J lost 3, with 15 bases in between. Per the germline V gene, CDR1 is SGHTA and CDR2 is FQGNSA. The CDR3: CATNRRVDTEAFF. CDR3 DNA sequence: TGTGCCACGAACCGCAGGGTGGACACTGAAGCTTTCTTT.

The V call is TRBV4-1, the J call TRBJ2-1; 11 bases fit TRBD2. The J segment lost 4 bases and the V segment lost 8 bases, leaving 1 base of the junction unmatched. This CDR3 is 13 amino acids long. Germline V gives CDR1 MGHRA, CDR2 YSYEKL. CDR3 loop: CASGTSGYNEQFF. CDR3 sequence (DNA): TGCGCCAGCGGGACTAGCGGTTACAATGAGCAGTTCTTC.